These 30 T cell receptor beta chains were sequenced from one sample in a study of blood T cell repertoires in COVID-19. Clones were sequenced by immunoSEQ multiplex PCR, and TCRdb holds only the in-frame ones, with some missing. Of 56,000 or so clones in the sample, approximately 80% were seen once. The specimen sequenced was peripheral blood. All receptors come from a woman aged 80 or over with acute or convalescent COVID-19.

This clone came up a few times. This chain links TRBV28 with TRBJ1-1; tentative D call: TRBD1 (5 bases). Trimming removed 10 bases at V and 4 bases at J, with 22 bases between. The germline gives CDR1 MDHEN, CDR2 SYDVKM. CDR3 size: 15 residues. This chain's CDR3 is CATLRPGQGLTEAFF. The CDR3 nucleotides are TGTGCCACCCTAAGACCGGGCCAGGGCCTCACTGAAGCTTTCTTT.

This clone was observed a handful of times. The chain carries TRBV5-4 and TRBJ2-1; 10 bases are a match to TRBD1. Trimming cost V 5 bases and J 7 bases; bases outside gene matches: 12. The CDR3 contains 16 residues. Germline-derived CDR1 and CDR2 are SGHNT and YYREEE (reference sequence). This CDR3 reads CASSFSGTGVFNEQFF. For the CDR3, the DNA is TGTGCCAGCAGTTTTTCCGGGACAGGGGTTTTTAATGAGCAGTTCTTC.

The chain recombines TRBV3-1 (or the pseudogene TRBV3-2) with TRBJ2-3; TRBD2 matches 8 bases. Trimming removed 5 bases from V and 1 base from J; junction bases left unmatched: 5. CDR3 length: 15 residues. Germline-derived CDR1 and CDR2 are LGHDT and YNNKEL (reference sequence). For the CDR3, the DNA is TGTGCCAGCAGCATCACGCGGGGGGGCACAGATACGCAGTATTTT. This gives the protein CASSITRGGTDTQYF.

This chain links TRBV15 with TRBJ1-5; D unresolved. The length of the CDR3 is 15 residues. Per germline, CDR1 LNHNV and CDR2 YYDKDF (reference sequence). The V end lost 5 bases, the J end lost 1 base, and 12 bases lay between the germline ends. The CDR3 loop is CATSVGPGSNQPQHF. CDR3 nucleotide sequence: TGTGCCACCAGCGTCGGACCGGGGAGCAATCAGCCCCAGCATTTT.

The chain combines TRBV7-2 with TRBJ1-1; 7 bases line up with TRBD1. V trimming: 2 bases; J trimming: 14 bases; junction bases outside the gene matches: 5. Germline V lookup: CDR1 SGHTA, CDR2 FQGNSA. This CDR3 has 11 amino acids. The chain's CDR3 is CASSLPDRSFF. The CDR3 region has the DNA TGTGCCAGCAGCTTACCGGACAGGAGCTTCTTT.

The chain combines TRBV9 with TRBJ2-7, with D possibly TRBD1 on 6 matching bases. Germline CDR1 is SGDLS and CDR2 is YYNGEE. This CDR3 region has 17 residues. The V and J ends lost 3 bases and 0 bases respectively, with 19 bases between them. CDR3: CASSAFENGGSSYEQYF. DNA of the CDR3: TGTGCCAGCAGCGCGTTCGAGAATGGGGGCTCCTCCTACGAGCAGTACTTC. Combining the CDR3 with reference TRBV9 and TRBJ2-7 gives the whole variable domain DSGVTQTPKHLITATGQRVTLRCSPRSGDLSVYWYQQSLDQGLQFLIQYYNGEERAKGNILERFSAQQFPDLHSELNLSSLELGDSALYFCASSAFENGGSSYEQYFGPGTRLTVT.

This chain links TRBV3-1 (or the pseudogene TRBV3-2) with TRBJ1-1, with D unresolved. V was clipped by 0 bases and J by 4 bases, with 6 bases between them. This CDR3 has 13 residues. CDR1 and CDR2 from the germline V gene are LGHDT and YNNKEL (reference sequence). The CDR3 DNA follows: TGTGCCAGCAGCCAAGATGCCAGCACTGAAGCTTTCTTT. The encoded protein is CASSQDASTEAFF.

This chain links TRBV5-1 with TRBJ1-1; the D is unclear. CDR3 length equals 14 residues. Germline V gene data show CDR1 as SGHRS and CDR2 as YFSETQ. Trimming took 0 bases from V and 1 from J, leaving 7 bases between them. Here the CDR3 reads CASSLALGNTEAFF. The CDR3 bases are TGCGCCAGCAGCTTGGCCCTCGGGAACACTGAAGCTTTCTTT.

This clone was detected a few times. The genes are TRBV4-1 and TRBJ2-5; D is perhaps TRBD1 (5 bases). The V end lost 0 bases, the J end lost 8 bases, and 13 bases lay between the germline ends. The CDR3 spans 14 residues. Germline V CDR1 and CDR2: MGHRA, YSYEKL. The DNA for the CDR3 is TGCGCCAGCAGCCAAGACGGTGGGGCTCGCACCCAGTACTTC. Protein: CASSQDGGARTQYF.

A single count supports this clone. The chain combines TRBV6-2 or TRBV6-3 with TRBJ1-1, with no clear D. The CDR3 loop spans 18 amino acids. The V gene's germline CDR1 is MNHEY and CDR2 SVGEGT. V shed 6 bases and J shed 2 bases, with 25 bases lying between them. CDR3 nucleotides: TGTGCCAGCAGCCCCATGATAGGTACAGTGTTCGGAAACACTGAAGCTTTCTTT. Protein sequence: CASSPMIGTVFGNTEAFF.

In nucleotides, the CDR3 is TGTGCCAGCTCACGGCCTGACAGGGCGGACACTGAAGCTTTCTTT. This sequence encodes CASSRPDRADTEAFF. The chain combines TRBV18 with TRBJ1-1, with 7 bases matching TRBD1. V lost 4 bases, J lost 3 bases, and 8 bases stayed unmatched. The V gene's germline CDR1 is KGHSH and CDR2 LQKENI. The CDR3 spans 15 residues.

V is TRBV25-1 and J is TRBJ2-1, with D tentatively TRBD1 (6 bases). Germline V gene sequence: CDR1 MGHDK, CDR2 SYGVNS. The CDR3 spans 15 residues. Trimming cost V 6 bases and J 5 bases, with 17 bases left between them. CDR3 DNA sequence: TGTGCCAGCAGCCAGGGGCTAGTCCTACACAATGAGCAGTTCTTC. Translation: CASSQGLVLHNEQFF. The variable domain in full, completed from reference TRBV25-1 and TRBJ2-1, reads EADIYQTPRYLVIGTGKKITLECSQTMGHDKMYWYQQDPGMELHLIHYSYGVNSTEKGDLSSESTVSRIRTEHFPLTLESARPSHTSQYLCASSQGLVLHNEQFFGPGTRLTVL.

The V and J genes are TRBV4-2 and TRBJ1-2, with TRBD1 as a possible D gene (5 bases). Germline CDR1 LGHNA, CDR2 YNFKEQ. This CDR3 spans 14 amino acids. V gave up 5 bases and J gave up 3 bases, with 13 bases separating them. CDR3 region: CASSAQAEYYGYTF. The CDR3 DNA is TGTGCCAGCAGCGCACAGGCCGAATACTATGGCTACACCTTC.

V gene TRBV6-5 combines with J gene TRBJ1-3, with D tentatively TRBD1 (5 bases). Trimming took 5 bases from V and 1 from J, leaving 12 bases between them. CDR1 is MNHEY and CDR2 is SVGAGI in the germline V gene. This CDR3 is 15 amino acids long. The CDR3 bases are TGTGCCAGCAGTACGGGACTAGCTTCTGGAAACACCATATATTTT. Its protein is CASSTGLASGNTIYF.

The V gene is TRBV9, the J gene TRBJ2-5, with D perhaps TRBD2 (7 bases). Trimming took 3 bases from V and 4 from J, leaving 16 bases between them. CDR1 and CDR2 from the germline V gene are SGDLS and YYNGEE. The CDR3 has 15 amino acids. CDR3 sequence (DNA): TGTGCCAGCAGCGCCGGCCTGGGGGGGCGAGAGACCCAGTACTTC. This codes for CASSAGLGGRETQYF.

This clone was observed a handful of times. V usage is TRBV2 and J usage is TRBJ1-5, with a weak D call TRBD1 (5 bases). This CDR3 spans 14 amino acids. V lost 3 bases and J lost 5, with 11 bases in between. Germline V gives CDR1 SNHLY, CDR2 FYNNEI. CDR3 bases: TGTGCCAGCAGTGATTGGGGGGGGGATCAGCCCCAGCATTTT. It codes for CASSDWGGDQPQHF.

In its sample, this clone was seen a few times. The V call is TRBV11-2, the J call TRBJ2-7; possible D gene TRBD1, 5 bases. The ends were cut back, 0 bases at V and 5 bases at J, with 11 bases in the middle. CDR1 is SGHAT and CDR2 is FQNNGV in the germline V gene. The CDR3 has 14 amino acids. In DNA, the CDR3 is TGTGCCAGCAGCTTAGATTCAGGGCCCAACGAGCAGTACTTC. This sequence encodes CASSLDSGPNEQYF.

The rearrangement links TRBV6-5 to TRBJ1-1; weak D call: TRBD1 (6 bases). The germline V gene encodes CDR1 MNHEY and CDR2 SVGAGI. V was cut by 4 bases and J by 11 bases, with 14 bases left in between. The CDR3 extends over 12 amino acids. CDR3 sequence (DNA): TGTGCCAGCAGTTTACAGGGTAGCAGGGCTTTCTTT. Protein product: CASSLQGSRAFF.

In this sample, this clone turned up a few times. This chain joins TRBV2 and TRBJ2-6, with a weak D call TRBD1 (5 bases). The CDR3 covers 14 residues. The V gene lost 7 bases and the J gene lost 4 bases, with 11 bases spanning the gap. The germline gives CDR1 SNHLY, CDR2 FYNNEI. CDR3 nucleotide sequence: TGTGCCAGCACCCCCGACAGAGGGGCCAACGTCCTGACTTTC. Translated: CASTPDRGANVLTF.

This clone turned up a few times. V usage is TRBV6-5 and J usage is TRBJ1-6, with 7 nucleotides matching TRBD1. The CDR3 is 15 residues long. Unmatched junction bases numbered 10, after V lost 7 bases and J lost 7 bases. Per the germline V gene, CDR1 is MNHEY and CDR2 is SVGAGI. This CDR3 reads CASTSRQGKNSPLHF. The CDR3 DNA reads as TGTGCCAGCACCTCTCGACAGGGAAAAAATTCACCCCTCCACTTT.

The gene calls are TRBV2 and TRBJ2-5; 15 positions agree with TRBD2. Germline CDR1 and CDR2: SNHLY and FYNNEI. Unmatched junction bases numbered 5, after V lost 4 bases and J lost 5 bases. The CDR3 sequence is 16 residues long. CDR3 amino acids: CASSVGLAGGDETQYF. CDR3 nucleotide sequence: TGTGCCAGCAGTGTCGGACTAGCGGGGGGGGATGAGACCCAGTACTTC.

The chain recombines TRBV6-6 with TRBJ2-3; TRBD2 matches 13 bases. V gave up 5 bases and J gave up 4 bases; unmatched junction bases: 9. Germline lookup yields CDR1 MNHNY and CDR2 SVGAGI (reference sequence). The CDR3 length is 17 residues. CDR3 sequence (DNA): TGTGCCAGCAGTCCTCTCGGACTAGCGGGGGAGGCAGATACGCAGTATTTT. Translating gives CASSPLGLAGEADTQYF.

This clone came up once. The V call is TRBV11-2, the J call TRBJ2-1, with TRBD2 matching over 9 bases. The CDR3 is 15 amino acids. V gave up 1 base and J gave up 8 bases; unmatched junction bases: 6. Germline CDR1 and CDR2: SGHAT and FQNNGV. The CDR3 nucleotides are TGTGCCAGCAGCTTAGCGCGGGGGGGCATCGATGAGCAGTTCTTC. Residues: CASSLARGGIDEQFF. The full variable domain, with the rest looked up from reference TRBV11-2 and TRBJ2-1, is EAGVAQSPRYKIIEKRQSVAFWCNPISGHATLYWYQQILGQGPKLLIQFQNNGVVDDSQLPKDRFSAERLKGVDSTLKIQPAKLEDSAVYLCASSLARGGIDEQFFGPGTRLTVL.

The rearrangement joins TRBV6-5 to TRBJ2-1; D gene uncertain. The CDR3 consists of 12 residues. V lost 6 bases and J 5 bases, leaving 8 bases between the germline ends. From germline, CDR1 is MNHEY and CDR2 SVGAGI. In DNA, the CDR3 is TGTGCCAGCAGCAGGTTCGACAATGAGCAGTTCTTC. This sequence encodes CASSRFDNEQFF.

The DNA for the CDR3 is TGTGCCAGCAGGAACGGACTGGGGAACACTGAAGCTTTCTTT. It is translated as CASRNGLGNTEAFF. The chain combines TRBV5-6 with TRBJ1-1; D ambiguous. Germline V gene sequence: CDR1 SGHDT, CDR2 YYEEEE. The CDR3 length is 14 residues. V shed 5 bases and J shed 1 base, with 12 bases lying between them.

The chain combines TRBV5-4 with TRBJ2-1, with TRBD1 matching 7 bases. Germline V gene lookup returns CDR1 SGHNT and CDR2 YYREEE (reference sequence). The CDR3 is 17 residues long. Trimming took 4 bases from V and 4 from J; bases not matched to a gene: 14. CDR3 sequence: CASSPKSTGKTYNEQFF. Written as DNA, the CDR3 is TGTGCCAGCAGCCCGAAATCGACAGGGAAGACGTACAATGAGCAGTTCTTC.

This clone was detected only once. The chain employs TRBV19 and TRBJ1-5, with 7 positions matching TRBD1. Germline trimming cut 5 bases from V and 3 bases from J; bases unmatched to any gene: 7. The germline V gene encodes CDR1 LNHDA and CDR2 SQIVND (reference sequence). This CDR3 spans 15 amino acids. Here the CDR3 reads CASSPPGQNNQPQHF. The DNA of the CDR3 is TGTGCCAGTAGTCCCCCGGGACAGAACAATCAGCCCCAGCATTTT.

The V gene is TRBV7-9, the J gene TRBJ2-7, with a possible D match to TRBD1 (5 bases). The V end was cut by 6 bases, the J end by 2 bases, with 11 bases between. Germline assignment: CDR1 SEHNR and CDR2 FQNEAQ (reference sequence). The CDR3 runs to 13 residues. CDR3 in amino acids: CASSPTAPYEQYF. CDR3 coding DNA: TGTGCCAGCAGTCCGACAGCCCCCTACGAGCAGTACTTC.

This chain joins TRBV18 and TRBJ1-6; D is undetermined. CDR3 size: 15 residues. CDR1 is KGHSH and CDR2 is LQKENI in the germline V gene. V lost 3 bases and J lost 2, with 8 bases in between. The CDR3, as DNA: TGTGCCAGCTCACCGGAGCGGACCTATAATTCACCCCTCCACTTT. Translated: CASSPERTYNSPLHF.

This clone was counted once. This rearrangement joins TRBV3-1 (or the pseudogene TRBV3-2) to TRBJ2-1, with D perhaps TRBD2 (6 bases). The CDR3 has 15 amino acids. V lost 4 bases to trimming and J lost 1 base, with 11 bases between them. Germline V gene sequence: CDR1 LGHDT, CDR2 YNNKEL (reference sequence). In DNA form, the CDR3 reads TGTGCCAGCAGCCGCGGGGTGGGGTCCTACAATGAGCAGTTCTTC. Encoded protein: CASSRGVGSYNEQFF.